This T cell receptor beta chain was identified in a study of PD-1 blockade in classical Hodgkin lymphoma. As to time point: cycle 4 day 1 (C4D1), after 5 to 7 weeks of nivolumab. Patients all relapsed after autologous stem cell transplantation, and there was variation in brentuximab vedotin exposure. Purification of CD4+ T cells from thawed PBMCs was achieved by magnetic negative selection. Clones were sequenced by immunoSEQ multiplex PCR, and TCRdb holds only the in-frame ones, with some missing. The profile shows 15,000 or so clones, approximately 91% of them singletons. The TCR sequence derives from a human donor with classical Hodgkin lymphoma. Source: CD4+ T cells from blood, taken before the fourth cycle of nivolumab.

The CDR3, as DNA: TGTGCCAGTAAACTGGGACCTCAGGGATTCTACGAGCAGTACTTC. Its translation: CASKLGPQGFYEQYF. The chain combines TRBV19 with TRBJ2-7, with D perhaps given as TRBD1 or TRBD2 (5 bases each). CDR1 is LNHDA, CDR2 SQIVND, per germline (reference sequence). V lost 7 bases and J lost 3, with 19 bases in between. The CDR3 consists of 15 residues.